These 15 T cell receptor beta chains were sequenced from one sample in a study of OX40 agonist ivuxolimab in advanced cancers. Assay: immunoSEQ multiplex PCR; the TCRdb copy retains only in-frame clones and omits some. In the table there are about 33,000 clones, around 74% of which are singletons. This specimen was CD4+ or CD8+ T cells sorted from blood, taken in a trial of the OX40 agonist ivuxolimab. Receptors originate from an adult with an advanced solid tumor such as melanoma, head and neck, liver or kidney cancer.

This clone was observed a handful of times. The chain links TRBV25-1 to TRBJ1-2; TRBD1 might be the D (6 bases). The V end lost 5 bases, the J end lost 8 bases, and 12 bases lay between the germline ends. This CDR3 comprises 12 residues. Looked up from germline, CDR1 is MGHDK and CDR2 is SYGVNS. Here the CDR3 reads CASSSGAQGYTF. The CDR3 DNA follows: TGTGCCAGCAGTTCGGGGGCGCAGGGCTACACCTTC.

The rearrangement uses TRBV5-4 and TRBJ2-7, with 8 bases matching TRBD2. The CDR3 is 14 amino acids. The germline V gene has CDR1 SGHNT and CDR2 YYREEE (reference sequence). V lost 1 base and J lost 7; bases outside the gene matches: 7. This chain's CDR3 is CASSLRSGAGEQYF. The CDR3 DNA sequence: TGTGCCAGCAGCTTGCGTAGCGGGGCGGGTGAGCAGTACTTC.

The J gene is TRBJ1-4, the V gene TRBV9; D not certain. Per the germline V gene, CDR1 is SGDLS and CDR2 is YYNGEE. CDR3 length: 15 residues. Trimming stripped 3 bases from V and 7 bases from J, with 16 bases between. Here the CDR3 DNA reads TGTGCCAGCAGCGAGAGGTCAGGCATGAGTGAAAAACTGTTTTTT. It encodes CASSERSGMSEKLFF.

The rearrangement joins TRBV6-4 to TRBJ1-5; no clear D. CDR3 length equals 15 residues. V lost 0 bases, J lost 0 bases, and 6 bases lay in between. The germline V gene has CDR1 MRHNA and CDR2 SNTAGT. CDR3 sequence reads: CASSDSRDSNQPQHF. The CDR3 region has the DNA TGTGCCAGCAGTGACTCACGGGATAGCAATCAGCCCCAGCATTTT.

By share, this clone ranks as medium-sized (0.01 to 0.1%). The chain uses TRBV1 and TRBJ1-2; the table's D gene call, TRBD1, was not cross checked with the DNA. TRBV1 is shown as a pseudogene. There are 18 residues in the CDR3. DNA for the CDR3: TGCACCAGCAGCCAAGATAAGAACAGGGGGCATCGCAACTATGGCTACACCTTC. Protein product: CTSSQDKNRGHRNYGYTF.

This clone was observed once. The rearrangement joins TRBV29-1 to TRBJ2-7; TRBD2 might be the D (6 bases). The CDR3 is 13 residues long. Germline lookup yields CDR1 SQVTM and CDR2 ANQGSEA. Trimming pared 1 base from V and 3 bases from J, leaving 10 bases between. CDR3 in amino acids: CSVEGGGSYEQYF. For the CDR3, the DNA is TGCAGCGTTGAAGGCGGAGGGAGCTACGAGCAGTACTTC.

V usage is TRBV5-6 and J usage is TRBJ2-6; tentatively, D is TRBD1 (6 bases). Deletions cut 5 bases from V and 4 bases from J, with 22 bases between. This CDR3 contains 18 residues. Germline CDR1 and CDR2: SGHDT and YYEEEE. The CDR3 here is CASSSPGQRYRGANVLTF. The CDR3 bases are TGTGCCAGCAGTTCACCGGGACAAAGATATCGGGGGGCCAACGTCCTGACTTTC.

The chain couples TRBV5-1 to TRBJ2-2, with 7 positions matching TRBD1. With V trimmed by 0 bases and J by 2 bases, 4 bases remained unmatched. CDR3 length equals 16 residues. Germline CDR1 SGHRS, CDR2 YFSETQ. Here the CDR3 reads CASSLVGTVNTGELFF. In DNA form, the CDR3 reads TGCGCCAGCAGCTTGGTCGGGACAGTAAACACCGGGGAGCTGTTTTTT.

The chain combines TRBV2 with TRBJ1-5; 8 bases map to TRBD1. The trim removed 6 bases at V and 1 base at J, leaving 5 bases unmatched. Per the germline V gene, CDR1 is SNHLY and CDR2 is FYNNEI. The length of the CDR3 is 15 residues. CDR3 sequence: CASRAGQASNQPQHF. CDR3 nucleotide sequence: TGTGCCAGCAGGGCGGGACAGGCAAGCAATCAGCCCCAGCATTTT.

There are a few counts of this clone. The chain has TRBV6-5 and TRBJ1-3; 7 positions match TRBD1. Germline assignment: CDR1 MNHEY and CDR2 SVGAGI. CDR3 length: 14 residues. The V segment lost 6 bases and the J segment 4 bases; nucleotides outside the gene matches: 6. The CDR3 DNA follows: TGTGCCAGCAGCTTAGGGGGCATGGGAAACACCATATATTTT. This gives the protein CASSLGGMGNTIYF.

The DNA of the CDR3 is TGTGCCAGCAGCCCACACCCTGAAACTGAAGCTTTCTTT. Translation gives CASSPHPETEAFF. The chain employs TRBV5-6 and TRBJ1-1; D is uncertain. The CDR3 is 13 amino acids. Germline V gene data show CDR1 as SGHDT and CDR2 as YYEEEE. V lost 4 bases, J lost 5 bases, and 12 bases lay in between. The variable domain in full, completed from reference TRBV5-6 and TRBJ1-1, reads DAGVTQSPTHLIKTRGQQVTLRCSPKSGHDTVSWYQQALGQGPQFIFQYYEEEERQRGNFPDRFSGHQFPNYSSELNVNALLLGDSALYLCASSPHPETEAFFGQGTRLTVV.

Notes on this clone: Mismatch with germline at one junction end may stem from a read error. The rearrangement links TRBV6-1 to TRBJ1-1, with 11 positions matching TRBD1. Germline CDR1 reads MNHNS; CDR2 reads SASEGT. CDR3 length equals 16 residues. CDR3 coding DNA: TGTGCCAGCAGCGAAGACACGGGACAGGGGGTCGCGAAAGCTTTCTTT. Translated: CASSEDTGQGVAKAFF.

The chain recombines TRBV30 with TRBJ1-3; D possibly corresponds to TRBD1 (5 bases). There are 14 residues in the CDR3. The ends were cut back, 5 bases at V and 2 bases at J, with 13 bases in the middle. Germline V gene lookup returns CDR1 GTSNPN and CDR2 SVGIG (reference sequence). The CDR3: CAWGKGKTGNTIYF. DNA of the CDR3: TGTGCCTGGGGAAAGGGGAAAACTGGAAACACCATATATTTT.

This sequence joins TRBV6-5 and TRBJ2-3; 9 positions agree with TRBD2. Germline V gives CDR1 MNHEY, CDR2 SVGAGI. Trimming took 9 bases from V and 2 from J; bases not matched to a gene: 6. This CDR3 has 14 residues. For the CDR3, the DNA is TGTGCCAGTGGAGCGGGGGGTTTCACAGATACGCAGTATTTT. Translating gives CASGAGGFTDTQYF.

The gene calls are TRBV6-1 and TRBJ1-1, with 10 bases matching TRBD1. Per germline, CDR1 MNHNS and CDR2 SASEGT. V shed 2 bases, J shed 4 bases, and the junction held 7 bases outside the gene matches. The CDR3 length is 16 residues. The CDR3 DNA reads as TGTGCCAGCAGTGAACGGGGGGGGACAGGGGTCACTGAAGCTTTCTTT. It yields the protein CASSERGGTGVTEAFF.